A single sample is the source of the 18 T cell receptor beta chains below, sequenced in a study of spatial heterogeneity in lung cancer. Points from the study as a whole: The study found that expanded intratumoral alpha and beta TCR counts tracked tumor mutation counts.

Their antigens remain unidentified. TCRdb re-derived calls from the 5' RACE reads in MiXCR, one entry per CDR3 protein. Among some 23,000 distinct CDR3 sequences listed, roughly 8.3% were seen once. Time point given: sample taken at primary tumor resection. Sequencing used lung tumor tissue, obtained at surgery. The receptors stem from a male donor with early-stage non-small cell lung cancer.

This chain connects TRBV7-3 to TRBJ1-3, with D perhaps matching TRBD1 (6 bases). The CDR3 loop spans 14 amino acids. CDR1 is SGHTA, CDR2 FQGTGA, per germline. The ends were cut back, 5 bases at V and 3 bases at J, with 11 bases in the middle. The CDR3 coding sequence is TGTGCCAGCAGCCCGACAGGTCTTGGAAACACCATATATTTT. Its protein is CASSPTGLGNTIYF. The variable domain in full, with the rest retrieved from reference TRBV7-3 and TRBJ1-3, is GAGVSQTPSNKVTEKGKYVELRCDPISGHTALYWYRQSLGQGPEFLIYFQGTGAADDSGLPNDRFFAVRPEGSVSTLKIQRTERGDSAVYLCASSPTGLGNTIYFGEGSWLTVV.

At least ten counts were recorded for this clonotype. In DNA form, the CDR3 reads TGCGCCAGCAGCCGACAGGGGCACAATGAGCAGTTCTTC. It is translated as CASSRQGHNEQFF. This rearrangement joins TRBV5-1 to TRBJ2-1; TRBD1 agrees at 8 bases. The germline CDR1 and CDR2 sequences are SGHRS and YFSETQ. The CDR3 contains 13 residues. Unmatched junction bases numbered 2, after V lost 4 bases and J lost 5 bases.

This clonotype appeared a few times. J is TRBJ2-1 and V is TRBV20-1; D uncertain. Germline CDR1 is DFQATT and CDR2 is SNEGSKA (reference sequence). The V end was cut by 0 bases, the J end by 7 bases, with 16 bases between. The CDR3 has 15 residues. The CDR3 DNA is TGCAGTGCTAGAGATAGGGCAGGTGCGGCTAATGAGCAGTTCTTC. It is translated as CSARDRAGAANEQFF.

This clonotype was detected many times. V and J are TRBV6-1 and TRBJ2-2; D is undetermined. Germline assignment: CDR1 MNHNS and CDR2 SASEGT. Trimming removed 10 bases at V and 7 bases at J, with 10 bases between. There are 11 residues in the CDR3. The CDR3 sequence: CATPSLGELFF. CDR3 DNA sequence: TGTGCCACCCCGTCCCTCGGGGAGCTGTTTTTT.

The chain has TRBV12-3 or TRBV12-4 and TRBJ1-1; TRBD1 agrees at 7 bases. The CDR3 runs to 13 residues. Unmatched junction bases numbered 4, after V lost 4 bases and J lost 5 bases. The DNA of the CDR3 is TGTGCCAGCAGTTCCCACAGGGGAACTGAAGCTTTCTTT. Protein: CASSSHRGTEAFF.

This clonotype was found many times. Here the CDR3 reads CASSSWGAGAVNEQFF. CDR3 coding DNA: TGTGCCAGCAGCTCGTGGGGAGCGGGGGCCGTAAATGAGCAGTTCTTC. V and J are TRBV27 and TRBJ2-1, with TRBD2 identical over 8 bases. CDR1 and CDR2 from the germline V gene are MNHEY and SMNVEV (reference sequence). V shed 6 bases, J shed 7 bases, and the junction held 14 bases outside the gene matches. The CDR3 has 16 residues.

This chain joins TRBV7-2 and TRBJ2-7; TRBD2 agrees at 7 bases. V lost 2 bases and J lost 7; bases outside the gene matches: 14. Germline V gene data show CDR1 as SGHTA and CDR2 as FQGNSA. There are 16 residues in the CDR3. This CDR3 is CASSLPQGGEGREQYF. The CDR3 DNA is TGTGCCAGCAGCTTACCCCAGGGAGGGGAAGGCCGGGAGCAGTACTTC.

This clonotype appeared many times. A read error may account for a junction end that differs from germline. This chain links TRBV28 with TRBJ1-2; D is ambiguous. Germline assignment: CDR1 MDHEN and CDR2 SYDVKM. This CDR3 has 12 amino acids. For the CDR3, the DNA is TGTGCCAGCAGTCCCCTACTGGCCCGGGCAGCCTTC. Its protein product is CASSPLLARAAF.

The rearrangement uses TRBV27 and TRBJ2-1; D unclear. The CDR3 extends over 13 amino acids. Trimming stripped 3 bases from V and 2 bases from J, with 5 bases between. Germline V gene sequence: CDR1 MNHEY, CDR2 SMNVEV (reference sequence). The CDR3 loop is CASSLNPYNEQFF. The CDR3 bases are TGTGCCAGCAGTTTGAACCCCTACAATGAGCAGTTCTTC.

This clonotype appeared a few times. This rearrangement joins TRBV6-6 to TRBJ1-6; 10 bases fit TRBD1. From germline, CDR1 is MNHNY and CDR2 SVGAGI (reference sequence). V lost 4 bases, J lost 7 bases, and 4 bases stayed unmatched. The CDR3 spans 15 residues. CDR3 nucleotide sequence: TGTGCCAGCAGTTTCGACAGGGGGCAGAATTCACCCCTCCACTTT. As protein: CASSFDRGQNSPLHF.

This clonotype occurred a few times. V gene TRBV20-1 combines with J gene TRBJ1-6; TRBD1 might be the D (6 bases). Trimming shortened V by 3 bases and J by 7 bases, and 25 bases separated the two germline ends. CDR1 and CDR2 (germline): DFQATT, SNEGSKA (reference sequence). The CDR3 runs 18 residues. DNA of the CDR3: TGCAGTGCTAGGACCGGGATAGCGGGGACACGACTAAATTCACCCCTCCACTTT. Translating it yields CSARTGIAGTRLNSPLHF.

The chain recombines TRBV28 with TRBJ2-1; D remains ambiguous. Trimming pared 4 bases from V and 3 bases from J, leaving 19 bases between. Germline V gene lookup returns CDR1 MDHEN and CDR2 SYDVKM. The CDR3 is 17 residues long. The CDR3 nucleotides are TGTGCCAGCAGTTCTCCTAACCTGGGTGATTTCTACAATGAGCAGTTCTTC. This gives the protein CASSSPNLGDFYNEQFF.

This clonotype was seen ten or more times. The genes are TRBV19 and TRBJ1-2, with D unclear. The CDR3 is 13 residues long. Between the trimmed V and J ends, which lost 7 bases and 4 bases, there was a span of 13 bases. Germline V CDR1 and CDR2: LNHDA, SQIVND (reference sequence). The CDR3 loop is CASTVPEGYGYTF. CDR3 nucleotides: TGTGCCAGTACTGTACCTGAGGGCTATGGCTACACCTTC.

There are a few counts of this clonotype. A junction end diverges from the germline sequence, so it may reflect a read error. The rearrangement uses TRBV11-1 and TRBJ1-1, with no clear D. The CDR3 consists of 12 residues. The germline CDR1 and CDR2 sequences are SGHAT and FQDESV (reference sequence). DNA of the CDR3: TGTGTCAGCAGCTCGCGGAACACTGAAGCTTTCTTT. This sequence encodes CVSSSRNTEAFF.

This clonotype has at least ten counts. The rearrangement joins TRBV7-2 to TRBJ2-5; D not certain. Germline V gene lookup returns CDR1 SGHTA and CDR2 FQGNSA. This CDR3 is built from 16 residues. V dropped 4 bases and J dropped 1 base, with 16 bases sitting between them. The CDR3 DNA reads TGTGCCAGCAGCTCCACCACCAGACGGGCCCAAGAGACCCAGTACTTC. This encodes CASSSTTRRAQETQYF.

The chain joins TRBV5-1 to TRBJ2-3; perhaps TRBD1 as D (6 bases). The CDR3 runs 15 residues. V was trimmed by 0 bases and J by 2 bases, leaving 10 bases between them. The V gene's germline CDR1 is SGHRS and CDR2 YFSETQ. DNA for the CDR3: TGCGCCAGCAGCTTGGGTGGACAGTCCACAGATACGCAGTATTTT. Amino acid sequence: CASSLGGQSTDTQYF.

V gene TRBV12-3 or TRBV12-4 combines with J gene TRBJ2-3, with D possibly being TRBD2 (6 bases). V lost 4 bases, J lost 2 bases, and 10 bases lay in between. CDR3 length equals 14 residues. This CDR3 is CASSWGGATDTQYF. In DNA form, the CDR3 reads TGTGCCAGCAGTTGGGGCGGGGCCACAGATACGCAGTATTTT.

This clonotype was detected many times. This chain's CDR3 is CAWSSRGLQPQHF. CDR3 DNA sequence: TGTGCCTGGAGTTCAAGGGGGCTTCAGCCCCAGCATTTT. The gene calls are TRBV30 and TRBJ1-5; TRBD1 aligns across 7 bases. Germline values: CDR1 GTSNPN, CDR2 SVGIG (reference sequence). Trimming removed 2 bases from V and 6 bases from J; junction bases left unmatched: 4. This CDR3 is built from 13 residues. The full variable domain, completed using reference TRBV30 and TRBJ1-5, is SQTIHQWPATLVQPVGSPLSLECTVEGTSNPNLYWYRQAAGRGLQLLFYSVGIGQISSEVPQNLSASRPQDRQFILSSKKLLLSDSGFYLCAWSSRGLQPQHFGDGTRLSIL.